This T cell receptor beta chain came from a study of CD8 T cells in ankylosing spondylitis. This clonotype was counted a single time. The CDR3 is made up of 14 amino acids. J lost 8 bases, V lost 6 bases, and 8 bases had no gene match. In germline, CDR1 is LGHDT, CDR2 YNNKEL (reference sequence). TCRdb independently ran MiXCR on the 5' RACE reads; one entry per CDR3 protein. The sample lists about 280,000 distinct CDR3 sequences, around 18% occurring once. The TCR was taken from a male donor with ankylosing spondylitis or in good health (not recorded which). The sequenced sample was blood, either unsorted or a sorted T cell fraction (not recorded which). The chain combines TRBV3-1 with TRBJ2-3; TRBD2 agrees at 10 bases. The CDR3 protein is CASRVSGGAATQYF. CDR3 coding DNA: TGTGCCAGCAGGGTAAGCGGGGGGGCTGCTACGCAGTATTTT.